This is a list of T cell receptor beta chains from one sample in a study of blood T cell repertoires in COVID-19. The table came from immunoSEQ multiplex PCR; TCRdb's copy has only in-frame clones and leaves some out. This sample yields hundreds of thousands of clones, of which about 83% are seen a single time; 8.2% belongs to the top ten. Sample: peripheral blood. Receptors were obtained from a woman between 45 and 60 years old with acute or convalescent COVID-19. Each CDR3 is given with its conserved first and last residue. Each record gives: D gene, J gene, V gene, clone size, CDR3 protein, CDR3 DNA. A D gene is named only where the DNA matches it firmly. For some rows the clone size is stated as once, few or many, or as a class when expanded; others skip it.

D gene: TRBD2
J gene: TRBJ2-2
V gene: TRBV5-1
clone size: -
CDR3 protein: CASSGRLAGGNTGELFF
CDR3 DNA: TGCGCCAGCAGCGGACGACTAGCGGGAGGGAACACCGGGGAGCTGTTTTTT

D gene: -
J gene: TRBJ1-2
V gene: TRBV6-5
clone size: -
CDR3 protein: CASTMTGRNYGYTF
CDR3 DNA: TGTGCCAGCACCATGACAGGACGAAACTATGGCTACACCTTC

D gene: -
J gene: TRBJ1-2
V gene: TRBV6-5
clone size: -
CDR3 protein: CASRVEGSRYGYTF
CDR3 DNA: TGTGCCAGCAGGGTGGAGGGCAGCAGATATGGCTACACCTTC

D gene: -
J gene: TRBJ2-1
V gene: TRBV24-1
clone size: -
CDR3 protein: CATSDRTADHYNEQFF
CDR3 DNA: TGTGCCACCAGTGATCGGACAGCCGATCACTACAATGAGCAGTTCTTC

D gene: -
J gene: TRBJ1-3
V gene: TRBV28
clone size: -
CDR3 protein: CASSSPHRGENTIYF
CDR3 DNA: TGTGCCAGCAGTTCCCCTCACCGGGGGGAAAACACCATATATTTT

D gene: -
J gene: TRBJ2-5
V gene: TRBV7-9
clone size: -
CDR3 protein: CASSLAIGNKETQYF
CDR3 DNA: TGTGCCAGCAGCTTAGCGATCGGGAACAAAGAGACCCAGTACTTC

D gene: TRBD1
J gene: TRBJ2-1
V gene: TRBV10-3
clone size: -
CDR3 protein: CAISESDRANEQFF
CDR3 DNA: TGTGCCATCAGTGAGTCAGACAGGGCGAATGAGCAGTTCTTC

D gene: -
J gene: TRBJ2-5
V gene: TRBV2
clone size: -
CDR3 protein: CASSEQGETQYF
CDR3 DNA: TGTGCCAGCAGTGAACAGGGGGAGACCCAGTACTTC

D gene: -
J gene: TRBJ2-7
V gene: TRBV10-3
clone size: few
CDR3 protein: CAISGTSRQQYF
CDR3 DNA: TGTGCCATCAGTGGGACTTCCCGCCAGCAGTACTTC

D gene: -
J gene: TRBJ1-6
V gene: TRBV9
clone size: -
CDR3 protein: CASSVEGTYNSPLHF
CDR3 DNA: TGTGCCAGCAGCGTTGAGGGTACCTATAATTCACCCCTCCACTTT

D gene: TRBD2
J gene: TRBJ2-1
V gene: TRBV5-1
clone size: -
CDR3 protein: CASSFRLAGETNSYNEQFF
CDR3 DNA: TGCGCCAGCAGCTTCCGACTAGCGGGCGAGACCAACTCCTACAATGAGCAGTTCTTC

D gene: TRBD2
J gene: TRBJ2-7
V gene: TRBV19
clone size: few
CDR3 protein: CASSRTSGPISYEQYF
CDR3 DNA: TGTGCCAGTAGTAGGACTAGCGGACCTATTTCCTACGAGCAGTACTTC